The clone carrying this T cell receptor beta chain occurred many times. With 8 bases removed from V and 1 base from J, the gap between germline ends came to 14 bases. This CDR3 comprises 14 residues. The sample originates from a study of identical twins. Addition of a universal primer site occurred through template switching, and cDNA carried unique molecular identifiers. Via MiXCR, TCRdb re-called the 5' RACE reads, giving one row per CDR3 protein. Among 400,000 to 650,000 distinct CDR3 sequences, 22% were seen once, and the ten largest hold about 0.99%. The same specimen was also included in a second study, on T cells expressing NK-cell markers. That paper states: In five to seven donors, dominant CD3+CD56+NKG2C+ clonotypes ranked among the top 10 CD8+ clonotypes.

The TCR sequence derives from a woman aged 18-29 years in good health. Sequencing used CD4+ T cells sorted from blood. The rearrangement uses TRBV12-3 or TRBV12-4 and TRBJ1-1; D not resolved. CDR3 residues: CASRFTGRNTEAFF. The CDR3 nucleotides are TGTGCCAGCCGCTTTACGGGGAGGAACACTGAAGCTTTCTTT.